The rows below give T cell receptor beta chains drawn from one sample of a study of blood T cell repertoires in COVID-19. Sequencing was performed with immunoSEQ multiplex PCR; in TCRdb, only in-frame clones are kept and a portion is missing. The sample shows about 140,000 clones, 77% of them seen only once. What was sequenced was peripheral blood. These receptors were obtained from a woman aged 45 to 65 with active or convalescent COVID-19. CDR3s include the opening cysteine and the closing phenylalanine or tryptophan. Fields, in order: V gene, J gene, clone size, D gene, CDR3 DNA, CDR3 protein. D genes are given only for firm matches. Clone size is shown for a subset of rows, as once, few, many or a class of expanded clone.

>TRBV5-1|TRBJ2-5|few|-
TGCGCCAGCAGCCTGACAGGAAAACAAGAGACCCAGTACTTC
CASSLTGKQETQYF
>TRBV30|TRBJ2-5|-|TRBD2
TGTGCCTGGAGCGGGGGGGCCGACCAGACCCAGTACTTC
CAWSGGADQTQYF
>TRBV19|TRBJ1-1|-|-
TGTGCCAGTAGTATTACCGGGGGGAACACTGAAGCTTTCTTT
CASSITGGNTEAFF
>TRBV4-3|TRBJ2-3|-|TRBD1
TGCGCCAGCAGCCAAGCTGCAGGGGGCTTGTATACGCAGTATTTT
CASSQAAGGLYTQYF
>TRBV6-1|TRBJ1-6|-|TRBD1
TGTGCCAGCAGTGAAGGGAGGGGGCATAATTCACCCCTCCACTTT
CASSEGRGHNSPLHF
>TRBV18|TRBJ2-5|-|TRBD1
TGTGCCAGCTCACCCGGACAGGGGGCGTTGCAGACCCAGTACTTC
CASSPGQGALQTQYF
>TRBV27|TRBJ2-5|once|-
TGTGCCAGCAGTTCGCGCAGGGGGGCATTTGGGACCCAGTACTTC
CASSSRRGAFGTQYF
>TRBV3-1/TRBV3-2|TRBJ1-1|-|TRBD1
TGTGCCAGCAGCCAGTACAGGGGGTCTGAAGCTTTCTTT
CASSQYRGSEAFF
>TRBV6-2/TRBV6-3|TRBJ1-1|-|-
TGTGCCAGCACCCCCCCTACGAGCACTGAAGCTTTCTTT
CASTPPTSTEAFF
>TRBV27|TRBJ2-5|-|TRBD2
TGTGCCAGCAGTGGGGGCGGACTAGCGGGGGGATCCCCCCAAGAGACCCAGTACTTC
CASSGGGLAGGSPQETQYF
>TRBV6-5|TRBJ2-7|-|TRBD2
TGTGCCAGCAGAAAAGCGGGGACTGGGTACGAGCAGTACTTC
CASRKAGTGYEQYF
>TRBV24-1|TRBJ2-5|-|TRBD1
TGTGCCACCTCCCGGACAGGGCACCAAGAGACCCAGTACTTC
CATSRTGHQETQYF
>TRBV19|TRBJ1-2|-|TRBD1
TGTGCCAGTAGTATAGATCAGACACAGGGGCTCTATGGCTACACCTTC
CASSIDQTQGLYGYTF
>TRBV7-8|TRBJ2-7|-|-
TGTGCCAGCAGCTCCCTTTTCTCCTACGAGCAGTACTTC
CASSSLFSYEQYF
>TRBV2|TRBJ2-3|-|TRBD2
TGTGCCAGCAGATCGGGACTAAACACAGATACGCAGTATTTT
CASRSGLNTDTQYF
>TRBV28|TRBJ2-5|few|TRBD1
TGTGCCAGCAGTTCCCCGGGACAGGAAGAGACCCAGTACTTC
CASSSPGQEETQYF